This T cell receptor beta chain was observed in a study of molecular identifiers for immune sequencing clone quantification. This clonotype was seen repeatedly, ten times or more. What it recognizes is unknown. General study findings and limits: Clones above 20 RNA copies held over 98% of effector molecules, under 1% in naive cells.

TCRdb recomputed calls from the PCR reads with MiXCR, one row per CDR3 protein. Of approximately 670,000 distinct CDR3 sequences listed, approximately 20% are singletons. Per germline, CDR1 SGDLS and CDR2 YYNGEE. The CDR3 consists of 16 residues. V was cut by 0 bases and J by 4 bases, with 16 bases left in between. The chain recombines TRBV9 with TRBJ1-2; a possible D gene is TRBD1 (5 bases). This clonotype was obtained from a human donor in good health. Some libraries in this study had Jurkat cell RNA spiked in. The material sequenced was naive CD8+ T cells from blood, with Jurkat cell RNA spiked in. The sample's subset: FACS-sorted CD8+CD4-CCR7+CD45RA+ naive T cells. The CDR3 protein is CASSVAPRGDAYGYTF. CDR3 nucleotide sequence: TGTGCCAGCAGCGTAGCCCCTAGAGGGGACGCCTATGGCTACACCTTC.